A selection of T cell receptor beta chains follows, all from one sample in a study of neurological immune-mediated disorders. TCRdb re-called the 5' RACE reads with MiXCR, one entry per CDR3 protein. The repertoire holds 35,000 to 50,000 distinct CDR3 sequences, 2.5% seen once, with 2.4% in the top ten. The specimen sequenced was PBMCs. These receptors were collected from a man aged 50-59 years with multiple sclerosis. CDR3s include the opening cysteine and the closing phenylalanine or tryptophan. The order of the fields is J gene, V gene, clone size, D gene, CDR3 protein, CDR3 DNA. A D gene is named only where the DNA matches it firmly. Only part of the rows carry a size: once, few, many, or a class if the clone is expanded.

TRBJ1-1,TRBV12-5,many,TRBD1,CASGKTGLFAEAFF,TGTGCTAGTGGCAAGACAGGGTTGTTCGCTGAAGCTTTCTTT
TRBJ2-7,TRBV3-1,many,NA,CASSPNLQWDYEQYF,TGTGCCAGCAGCCCCAATTTACAGTGGGACTACGAGCAGTACTTC
TRBJ1-3,TRBV5-1,few,NA,CASSHRYQGNFYFSGNTIYF,TGCGCCAGCAGCCACCGTTACCAGGGGAATTTCTACTTCTCTGGAAACACCATATATTTT
TRBJ2-1,TRBV12-3/TRBV12-4,many,TRBD1,CASSSQGYNEQFF,TGTGCCAGCAGTTCACAGGGGTACAATGAGCAGTTCTTC
TRBJ2-1,TRBV5-1,many,TRBD2,CASKSSGVVNEQFF,TGCGCCAGTAAATCTAGCGGGGTAGTCAATGAGCAGTTCTTC
TRBJ2-7,TRBV6-1,many,NA,CASSELSYEQYF,TGTGCCAGCAGTGAACTCAGCTACGAGCAGTACTTC
TRBJ2-1,TRBV6-4,many,TRBD2,CASSVTSGVHNEQFF,TGTGCCAGCAGTGTGACTAGCGGGGTCCACAATGAGCAGTTCTTC
TRBJ2-5,TRBV7-3,many,TRBD2,CASSETSGQETQYF,TGTGCCAGCAGCGAAACTAGCGGCCAAGAGACCCAGTACTTC
TRBJ2-7,TRBV6-5,many,TRBD2,CASSYSSTGLAGGYEQYF,TGTGCCAGCAGTTACTCGTCAACGGGACTAGCGGGGGGGTACGAGCAGTACTTC
TRBJ2-1,TRBV14,many,NA,CASSQFSLNNEQFF,TGTGCCAGCAGCCAATTCTCTCTTAACAATGAGCAGTTCTTC
TRBJ1-3,TRBV7-2,many,NA,CASSLPGTGSGNTIYF,TGTGCCAGCAGCTTACCTGGGACGGGCTCTGGAAACACCATATATTTT
TRBJ2-7,TRBV9,many,NA,CASSARGPPYEQYF,TGTGCCAGCAGCGCTCGGGGGCCTCCCTACGAGCAGTACTTC
TRBJ2-1,TRBV5-1,many,TRBD1,CASSTGQGYNEQFF,TGCGCCAGCAGCACCGGACAGGGATACAATGAGCAGTTCTTC
TRBJ1-2,TRBV6-2/TRBV6-3,many,NA,CASSPSGNYGYTF,TGTGCCAGCAGTCCCTCAGGCAACTATGGCTACACCTTC
TRBJ1-3,TRBV28,few,NA,CASSPPWGVGKTIYF,TGTGCCAGCAGCCCCCCTTGGGGAGTCGGAAAAACCATATATTTT
TRBJ1-5,TRBV2,many,NA,CASSKTGLDQPQHF,TGTGCCAGCAGCAAAACCGGTCTGGATCAGCCCCAGCATTTT
TRBJ2-7,TRBV2,many,TRBD1,CASSDWTGAPEQYF,TGTGCCAGCAGTGATTGGACAGGGGCTCCCGAGCAGTACTTC
TRBJ2-1,TRBV29-1,many,TRBD2,CSVEGLAIRSYNEQFF,TGCAGCGTTGAAGGACTAGCAATCCGGTCCTACAATGAGCAGTTCTTC
TRBJ1-1,TRBV7-2,many,NA,CASSSQPNTEAFF,TGTGCCAGCAGCTCCCAGCCGAACACTGAAGCTTTCTTT
TRBJ1-1,TRBV29-1,many,NA,CSVEFRGAVGTEAFF,TGCAGCGTTGAATTCCGGGGGGCAGTAGGGACTGAAGCTTTCTTT
TRBJ1-2,TRBV5-5,many,NA,CASSLGTGTYDF,TGTGCCAGCAGCTTGGGAACCGGGACATATGACTTC
TRBJ1-5,TRBV7-8,many,TRBD1,CASSNRGVDQPQHF,TGTGCCAGCAGCAACAGGGGGGTGGATCAGCCCCAGCATTTT
TRBJ2-5,TRBV7-2,many,TRBD1,CASSLQGQGFETQYF,TGTGCCAGCAGCCTACAGGGACAGGGTTTTGAGACCCAGTACTTC
TRBJ1-1,TRBV20-1,many,NA,CSAGSAQGGNTEAFF,TGCAGTGCTGGATCCGCCCAAGGGGGTAACACTGAAGCTTTCTTT
TRBJ1-1,TRBV7-2,many,NA,CASSWANGAAMNTEAFF,TGTGCCAGCAGCTGGGCGAATGGGGCGGCCATGAACACTGAAGCTTTCTTT
TRBJ2-1,TRBV5-1,many,TRBD2,CASSLGLAGRNEQFF,TGCGCCAGCAGCTTGGGACTAGCGGGGAGGAATGAGCAGTTCTTC
TRBJ1-5,TRBV7-9,many,TRBD1,CASSAGTGWDQPQHF,TGTGCCAGCAGCGCTGGGACAGGATGGGACCAGCCCCAGCATTTT
TRBJ2-5,TRBV20-1,many,TRBD1,CSAPTDRGSLETQYF,TGCAGTGCCCCGACAGACAGGGGATCCCTGGAGACCCAGTACTTC
TRBJ1-1,TRBV29-1,many,TRBD1,CSGGQDTEAFF,TGCAGCGGGGGACAGGACACTGAAGCTTTCTTT
TRBJ1-5,TRBV3-1,few,NA,CASSVGINQPQHF,TGTGCCAGCAGCGTCGGCATCAATCAGCCCCAGCATTTT
TRBJ1-1,TRBV20-1,NA,NA,CSAKAAPAFF,TGCAGTGCTAAGGCCGCCCCGGCTTTCTTT
TRBJ2-2,TRBV25-1,many,NA,CASSEVGTQNTGELFF,TGTGCCAGCAGTGAAGTGGGGACACAGAACACCGGGGAGCTGTTTTTT
TRBJ1-5,TRBV12-3/TRBV12-4,many,TRBD1,CASSLTGRDQPQHF,TGTGCCAGCAGTTTGACAGGGAGGGACCAGCCCCAGCATTTT
TRBJ2-5,TRBV2,many,TRBD1,CASNKDRDETQYF,TGTGCCAGCAACAAAGACAGGGACGAGACCCAGTACTTC
TRBJ1-5,TRBV20-1,few,TRBD1,CSARIGQGLNSNQPQNF,TGCAGTGCTAGGATTGGACAGGGGCTAAATAGCAATCAGCCCCAGAATTTT
TRBJ2-1,TRBV20-1,NA,TRBD2,CSAKAGDTSYNEQFF,TGCAGTGCTAAAGCGGGGGATACCTCCTACAATGAGCAGTTCTTC
TRBJ1-2,TRBV7-9,many,NA,CASSLGRNGYTF,TGTGCCAGCAGCTTGGGAAGGAATGGCTACACCTTC
TRBJ2-1,TRBV5-1,NA,TRBD1,CASSLDRGRYNEQFF,TGCGCCAGCAGCCTGGACAGGGGCAGGTACAATGAGCAGTTCTTC
TRBJ1-5,TRBV20-1,many,NA,CSASRKNQPQNF,TGCAGTGCGTCAAGAAAAAATCAGCCCCAGAATTTT
TRBJ2-2,TRBV18,many,NA,CASSPPLLRLFF,TGTGCCAGCTCACCACCCCTCTTGCGGCTGTTTTTT